This is a list of T cell receptor beta chains from one sample in a study of T cells expressing NK-cell markers. TCRdb reanalyzed the 5' RACE reads, giving one entry per CDR3 protein sequence and no DNA. The sample table sets out roughly 390,000 distinct CDR3 sequences. The sample comprised blood T cells: a sorted CD56 or NKG2C T cell subset, CD4+ or CD8+ T cells, or bulk PBMC T cells (not recorded which). These receptor sequences come from a woman aged 50 to 60 in good health. Each CDR3 is given with its conserved first and last residue.

V gene,J gene,CDR3 protein
TRBV5-6,TRBJ2-2,CASSLALKRVENTGELFF
TRBV12-3/TRBV12-4,TRBJ1-2,CASTSFKGNDGYTF
TRBV5-1,TRBJ2-5,CASSLGGQDRRTQYF
TRBV12-3/TRBV12-4,TRBJ1-1,CASHGQPNTEAFF
TRBV5-1,TRBJ1-6,CASKLGQPTNSPLHF
TRBV11-2,TRBJ2-3,CASSRLTDTQYF
TRBV27,TRBJ2-3,CASSSFDADTQYF
TRBV6-1,TRBJ2-7,CASSDDGAYEQYF
TRBV12-3/TRBV12-4,TRBJ2-1,CASSPRDLSYNEQFF
TRBV29-1,TRBJ2-3,CSVDPRSNQADTQYF
TRBV19,TRBJ1-2,CASWDRGVRGYGYTF
TRBV6-2/TRBV6-3,TRBJ2-1,CASSYSGTSGSLVEQFF
TRBV5-4,TRBJ2-7,CASSPGLAGGDYEQYF
TRBV20-1,TRBJ1-5,CSARLTGGIQPQHF
TRBV4-1,TRBJ2-2,CASSLRTGRDWTGELFF